Presented here are 31 T cell receptor beta chains from one specimen sequenced in a study of control samples from healthy donors and cancer patients. Assay used: immunoSEQ multiplex PCR; TCRdb lists only in-frame clones, some missing. The sample has more than 95,000 clones; around four fifths are singletons. Input material: blood. The receptors were gathered from a woman aged 50 to 65 in good health.

The chain recombines TRBV9 with TRBJ2-7; 8 bases fit TRBD2. CDR3 length equals 15 residues. Germline V CDR1 and CDR2: SGDLS, YYNGEE. The trim removed 3 bases at V and 2 bases at J, leaving 7 bases unmatched. The CDR3: CASSEGAGATYEQYF. CDR3 DNA sequence: TGTGCCAGCAGCGAGGGAGCGGGAGCCACCTACGAGCAGTACTTC.

The chain has TRBV6-6 and TRBJ1-2; 9 positions agree with TRBD1. Germline trimming cut 8 bases from V and 8 bases from J; bases unmatched to any gene: 12. The CDR3 consists of 14 residues. Germline V gene data show CDR1 as MNHNY and CDR2 as SVGAGI (reference sequence). In nucleotides, the CDR3 is TGTGCCAGCTGCAGGACAGGGGCTGAGGGGGGCTACACCTTC. This translates into CASCRTGAEGGYTF.

The chain carries TRBV6-5 and TRBJ2-3; 9 bases line up with TRBD2. Germline assignment: CDR1 MNHEY and CDR2 SVGAGI. The ends lost 3 bases at V and 3 bases at J; junction bases unmatched: 1. This CDR3 contains 14 residues. This chain's CDR3 is CASSYTSGTDTQYF. CDR3 nucleotides: TGTGCCAGCAGTTATACTAGCGGGACAGATACGCAGTATTTT.

The rearrangement links TRBV11-2 to TRBJ2-1; no clear D. Germline assignment: CDR1 SGHAT and CDR2 FQNNGV. The V gene lost 0 bases and the J gene lost 0 bases, with 12 bases spanning the gap. The CDR3 runs to 17 residues. The CDR3 protein is CASSLDTGRSSYNEQFF. The CDR3 nucleotides read TGTGCCAGCAGCTTAGACACTGGGCGGAGCTCCTACAATGAGCAGTTCTTC.

The chain has TRBV29-1 and TRBJ2-1; 11 positions match TRBD2. Germline CDR1 reads SQVTM; CDR2 reads ANQGSEA. CDR3 length: 18 residues. Trimming removed 4 bases from V and 1 base from J; junction bases left unmatched: 12. The CDR3 DNA sequence: TGCAGCGTTGCGGACAGTCGGACTAGCGGGCATTCCTACAATGAGCAGTTCTTC. This gives the protein CSVADSRTSGHSYNEQFF.

In DNA, the CDR3 is TGCGCCAGCAGCCCACGGACAGGGAACACTGAAGCTTTCTTT. Its protein product is CASSPRTGNTEAFF. V is TRBV5-1 and J is TRBJ1-1; 7 bases fit TRBD1. With V trimmed by 4 bases and J by 1 base, 4 bases remained unmatched. Germline V lookup: CDR1 SGHRS, CDR2 YFSETQ. CDR3 length: 14 amino acids.

V is TRBV7-2 and J is TRBJ2-5; 9 nucleotides align to TRBD2. The CDR3 is 16 residues long. Germline CDR1 is SGHTA and CDR2 is FQGNSA. Trimming at V came to 8 bases and at J to 5 bases, leaving 15 bases not matched to a gene. CDR3 loop: CASSIIGAGGRETQYF. The CDR3 bases are TGTGCCAGCTCCATAATCGGAGCGGGGGGCAGGGAGACCCAGTACTTC.

The CDR3 DNA is TGTGCCAGCAGTTACTCCCTAGCGGAATCCTACAATGAGCAGTTCTTC. Its protein is CASSYSLAESYNEQFF. The chain recombines TRBV6-5 with TRBJ2-1, with 7 bases matching TRBD2. The CDR3 spans 16 residues. After removal of 0 bases from V and 1 base from J, the junction contained 3 bases not matched to a gene. Germline V lookup: CDR1 MNHEY, CDR2 SVGAGI.

This chain links TRBV29-1 with TRBJ1-5; D remains unclear. The V end was cut by 6 bases, the J end by 3 bases, with 12 bases between. The germline gives CDR1 SQVTM, CDR2 ANQGSEA. The CDR3 is made up of 13 amino acids. CDR3 coding DNA: TGCAGCGTCTCAGATAGCTTCAATCAGCCCCAGCATTTT. Its translation is CSVSDSFNQPQHF.

The rearrangement links TRBV19 to TRBJ2-6; TRBD2 agrees at 7 bases. The CDR3 spans 14 residues. Germline assignment: CDR1 LNHDA and CDR2 SQIVND (reference sequence). The V gene end was trimmed by 4 bases and the J gene end by 10 bases; junction bases not matched to a gene: 7. The CDR3 protein is CASSNAGVRNVLTF. The CDR3 bases are TGTGCCAGTAGTAATGCGGGGGTACGGAACGTCCTGACTTTC.

The chain joins TRBV3-1 (or the pseudogene TRBV3-2) to TRBJ2-1; D is unclear. V gave up 4 bases and J gave up 8 bases, with 12 bases separating them. This CDR3 spans 13 amino acids. CDR1 is LGHDT, CDR2 YNNKEL, per germline (reference sequence). The CDR3 DNA sequence: TGTGCCAGCAGCCCGGTCCGAGGAGATGAGCAGTTCTTC. It translates to CASSPVRGDEQFF.

This rearrangement joins TRBV27 to TRBJ1-5; the D gene is possibly TRBD1 (5 bases). The V gene's germline CDR1 is MNHEY and CDR2 SMNVEV (reference sequence). V was shortened by 3 bases and J by 0 bases, with 15 bases between the two germline ends. The CDR3 consists of 17 residues. CDR3 in DNA: TGTGCCAGCAGTTTGTGGGACCCTACCGTTAGCAATCAGCCCCAGCATTTT. It is translated as CASSLWDPTVSNQPQHF.

The J gene is TRBJ2-3, the V gene TRBV7-2; TRBD2 aligns across 8 bases. The CDR3 spans 15 residues. V dropped 1 base and J dropped 3; count of bases not matched to a gene: 3. Germline assignment: CDR1 SGHTA and CDR2 FQGNSA. The CDR3 DNA follows: TGTGCCAGCAGCTTAGTAAGCGGGGGAACAGATACGCAGTATTTT. Residues: CASSLVSGGTDTQYF. The full variable domain, its missing parts supplied by reference TRBV7-2 and TRBJ2-3, is GAGVSQSPSNKVTEKGKDVELRCDPISGHTALYWYRQSLGQGLEFLIYFQGNSAPDKSGLPSDRFSAERTGGSVSTLTIQRTQQEDSAVYLCASSLVSGGTDTQYFGPGTRLTVL.

The J gene is TRBJ2-7, the V gene TRBV19, with TRBD2 matching over 9 bases. Germline V gene data show CDR1 as LNHDA and CDR2 as SQIVND (reference sequence). The CDR3 contains 15 residues. With V trimmed by 7 bases and J by 6 bases, 13 bases remained unmatched. The CDR3 DNA sequence: TGTGCCAGTATAAGGGGTCTGGCGGGAGGGTGCGAGCAGTACTTC. Its translation is CASIRGLAGGCEQYF.

In this sample, this clone turned up a few times. Compared with germline, one end of the junction differs, possibly owing to a read error. The chain employs TRBV12-3 or TRBV12-4 and TRBJ2-7; D perhaps matches TRBD2 (6 bases). The CDR3 is made up of 13 amino acids. Here the CDR3 reads CASSPTGGRILDF. The CDR3 bases are TGTGCCAGCAGCCCTACCGGTGGGAGGATATTAGACTTC.

This rearrangement joins TRBV11-2 to TRBJ2-3; D not certain. The V gene lost 4 bases and the J gene lost 7 bases, with 6 bases spanning the gap. Germline V gene data show CDR1 as SGHAT and CDR2 as FQNNGV. The CDR3 sequence is 11 residues long. Here the CDR3 DNA reads TGTGCCAGCAGCTCAGCAAATACGCAGTATTTT. Encoded protein: CASSSANTQYF.

The rearrangement uses TRBV6-5 and TRBJ1-4; perhaps TRBD1 as D (5 bases). The CDR3 totals 14 residues. Trimming stripped 2 bases from V and 5 bases from J, with 9 bases between. The germline V gene encodes CDR1 MNHEY and CDR2 SVGAGI. The CDR3 sequence: CASSYDWGNEKLFF. As DNA, the CDR3 is TGTGCCAGCAGTTACGATTGGGGGAATGAAAAACTGTTTTTT.

J is TRBJ2-1 and V is TRBV19; possible D gene TRBD2, 6 bases. This CDR3 spans 15 amino acids. Germline lookup yields CDR1 LNHDA and CDR2 SQIVND (reference sequence). V was cut by 3 bases and J by 3 bases, with 12 bases left in between. The CDR3: CASSMEASVYNEQFF. In nucleotides, the CDR3 is TGTGCCAGTAGTATGGAGGCTAGCGTCTACAATGAGCAGTTCTTC.

This chain links TRBV6-5 with TRBJ2-7, with TRBD1 matching 9 bases. This CDR3 is built from 15 residues. The germline V gene has CDR1 MNHEY and CDR2 SVGAGI. V was pared by 0 bases and J by 6 bases, with 6 bases of the junction left unmatched. The CDR3 is CASSYSGQGPGEQYF. The DNA of the CDR3 is TGTGCCAGCAGTTACTCCGGACAGGGGCCGGGCGAGCAGTACTTC.

This clone was detected only once. The rearrangement links TRBV11-2 to TRBJ1-3, with D uncertain. This CDR3 is built from 15 residues. V lost 1 base and J 0 bases, leaving 7 bases between the germline ends. Germline V lookup: CDR1 SGHAT, CDR2 FQNNGV. The CDR3 sequence is CASSLGRHSGNTIYF. The CDR3 DNA follows: TGTGCCAGCAGCTTAGGGCGCCACTCTGGAAACACCATATATTTT.

In this sample, this clone turned up once. The CDR3 sequence: CASSQDVRRLSPFSNQPQHF. CDR3 nucleotide sequence: TGCGCCAGCAGTCAGGACGTAAGGAGGTTAAGTCCCTTTAGCAATCAGCCCCAGCATTTT. The chain combines TRBV23-1 with TRBJ1-5; no definite D call. TRBV23-1 is an ORF, with its function uncertain. The CDR3 has 20 amino acids. Trimming removed 3 bases at V and 0 bases at J, with 24 bases between.

V gene TRBV24-1 combines with J gene TRBJ2-1, with 8 bases that match TRBD2. The length of the CDR3 is 15 residues. V was pared by 2 bases and J by 9 bases, with 8 bases of the junction left unmatched. The germline V gene has CDR1 KGHDR and CDR2 SFDVKD. The CDR3 DNA is TGTGCCACCAGTGATTCCGGGGGGGGATTGATTGAGCAGTTCTTC. This codes for CATSDSGGGLIEQFF.

The chain links TRBV27 to TRBJ1-1; unclear D gene. The CDR3 spans 14 residues. Germline loops: CDR1 MNHEY, CDR2 SMNVEV (reference sequence). Trimming left V 6 bases short and J 5 bases short, with 16 bases between. The CDR3 coding sequence is TGTGCCAGCAGCGTTGTACCTCCGGGGACTGAAGCTTTCTTT. Translated: CASSVVPPGTEAFF.

The chain employs TRBV5-1 and TRBJ2-2, with TRBD1 identical over 7 bases. Looked up from germline, CDR1 is SGHRS and CDR2 is YFSETQ. The CDR3 has 16 amino acids. The ends lost 0 bases at V and 2 bases at J; junction bases unmatched: 4. CDR3 protein: CASSLGPGGNTGELFF. Written as DNA, the CDR3 is TGCGCCAGCAGCTTGGGGCCAGGGGGAAACACCGGGGAGCTGTTTTTT.

In DNA form, the CDR3 reads TGTGCCAGTAGTATCTCTCAGGCGAACAATTACGAGCAGTACTTC. Encoded protein: CASSISQANNYEQYF. This chain connects TRBV19 to TRBJ2-7; D gene unclear. V lost 3 bases to trimming and J lost 4 bases, with 16 bases between them. Germline V gene lookup returns CDR1 LNHDA and CDR2 SQIVND (reference sequence). The CDR3 has 15 residues.

This clone was seen more than once but under ten times. V gene TRBV29-1 combines with J gene TRBJ1-2; no firm D call. This CDR3 spans 10 amino acids. Germline values: CDR1 SQVTM, CDR2 ANQGSEA. Trimming took off 7 bases at V and 6 bases at J, with 9 bases between the two ends. As DNA, the CDR3 is TGCAGCGCTGACATTGATGGCTACACCTTC. Encoded protein: CSADIDGYTF.

The genes are TRBV4-3 and TRBJ1-5; possible D gene TRBD1, 6 bases. The CDR3 has 15 residues. The V gene lost 3 bases and the J gene lost 6 bases, with 15 bases spanning the gap. Germline V gene lookup returns CDR1 LGHNA and CDR2 YSLEER. The CDR3 bases are TGCGCCAGCAGCCATGCTGCAGGGGCCGGTCAGCCCCAGCATTTT. This sequence encodes CASSHAAGAGQPQHF.

The chain links TRBV13 to TRBJ2-1; 9 positions match TRBD2. V dropped 2 bases and J dropped 4; count of bases not matched to a gene: 6. Germline V lookup: CDR1 PRHDT, CDR2 FYEKMQ (reference sequence). The CDR3 spans 16 residues. CDR3 bases: TGTGCCAGCAGCTTATTCAGCCTAGCGGGGTACAATGAGCAGTTCTTC. Translation gives CASSLFSLAGYNEQFF. The variable domain in full, completed from reference TRBV13 and TRBJ2-1, reads AAGVIQSPRHLIKEKRETATLKCYPIPRHDTVYWYQQGPGQDPQFLISFYEKMQSDKGSIPDRFSAQQFSDYHSELNMSSLELGDSALYFCASSLFSLAGYNEQFFGPGTRLTVL.

J is TRBJ1-6 and V is TRBV7-2, with D possibly being TRBD1 (5 bases). V was shortened by 1 base and J by 7 bases, with 14 bases between the two germline ends. In germline, CDR1 is SGHTA, CDR2 FQGNSA. The CDR3 is made up of 16 amino acids. The CDR3 loop is CASSLERGRVNSPLHF. The CDR3 coding sequence is TGTGCCAGCAGCTTAGAGAGAGGCAGGGTGAATTCACCCCTCCACTTT.

The V gene is TRBV10-3, the J gene TRBJ1-2; D gene ambiguous. Trimming cost V 6 bases and J 4 bases, with 12 bases left between them. The CDR3 is 13 amino acids. The germline V gene encodes CDR1 ENHRY and CDR2 SYGVKD. Here the CDR3 DNA reads TGTGCCATCAGCTCGGGGTCGGGCTATGGCTACACCTTC. It yields the protein CAISSGSGYGYTF.

This clone was counted between two and nine times. The J gene is TRBJ1-2, the V gene TRBV6-6; D ambiguous. This CDR3 comprises 13 residues. The V end lost 2 bases, the J end lost 3 bases, and 7 bases lay between the germline ends. Germline V gene lookup returns CDR1 MNHNY and CDR2 SVGAGI (reference sequence). The CDR3 DNA sequence: TGTGCCAGCAGTTACCTCAAGGACTATGGCTACACCTTC. Its translation: CASSYLKDYGYTF.